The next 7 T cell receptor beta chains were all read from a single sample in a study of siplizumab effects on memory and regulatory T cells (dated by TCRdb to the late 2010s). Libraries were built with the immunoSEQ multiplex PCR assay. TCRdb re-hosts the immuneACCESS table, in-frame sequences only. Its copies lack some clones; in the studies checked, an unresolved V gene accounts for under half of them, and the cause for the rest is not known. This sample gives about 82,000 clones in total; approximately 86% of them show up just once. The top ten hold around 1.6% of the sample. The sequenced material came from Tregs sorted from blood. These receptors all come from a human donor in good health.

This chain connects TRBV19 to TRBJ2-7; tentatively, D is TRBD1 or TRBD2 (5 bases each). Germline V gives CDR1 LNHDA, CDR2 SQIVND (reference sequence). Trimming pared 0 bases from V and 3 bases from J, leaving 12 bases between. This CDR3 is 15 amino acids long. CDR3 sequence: CASSIEAGRVYEQYF. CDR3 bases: TGTGCCAGTAGTATAGAAGCAGGGAGAGTCTACGAGCAGTACTTC.

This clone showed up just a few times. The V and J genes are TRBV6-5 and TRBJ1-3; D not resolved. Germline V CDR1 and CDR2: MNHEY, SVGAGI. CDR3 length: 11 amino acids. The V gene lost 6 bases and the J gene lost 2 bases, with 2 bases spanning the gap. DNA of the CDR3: TGTGCCAGCAGGGCTGGAAACACCATATATTTT. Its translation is CASRAGNTIYF.

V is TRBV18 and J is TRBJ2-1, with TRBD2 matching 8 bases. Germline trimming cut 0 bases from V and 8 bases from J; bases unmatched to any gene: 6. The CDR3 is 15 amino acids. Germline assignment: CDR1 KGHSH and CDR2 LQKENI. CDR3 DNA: TGTGCCAGCTCACCACCCGGACTAGCCAACTATGAGCAGTTCTTC. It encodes CASSPPGLANYEQFF.

The DNA for the CDR3 is TGTGCCAGCAGTGCCAGGGGGCTTCAAGAGACCCAGTACTTC. Translation: CASSARGLQETQYF. The rearrangement links TRBV2 to TRBJ2-5; 8 nucleotides line up with TRBD1. Germline CDR1 is SNHLY and CDR2 is FYNNEI. V gave up 4 bases and J gave up 2 bases; unmatched junction bases: 3. The CDR3 has 14 amino acids.

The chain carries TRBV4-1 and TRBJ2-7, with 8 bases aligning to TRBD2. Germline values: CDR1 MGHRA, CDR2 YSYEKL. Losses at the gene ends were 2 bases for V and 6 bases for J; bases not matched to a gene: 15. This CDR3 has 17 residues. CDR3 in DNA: TGCGCCAGCAGCCAATACGTCTACGGGGGGGCCGGAGGCGAGCAGTACTTC. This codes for CASSQYVYGGAGGEQYF.

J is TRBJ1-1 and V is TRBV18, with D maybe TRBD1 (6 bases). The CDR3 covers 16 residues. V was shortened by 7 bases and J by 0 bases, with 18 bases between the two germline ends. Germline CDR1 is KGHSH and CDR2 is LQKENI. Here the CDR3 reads CASFSPGEALNTEAFF. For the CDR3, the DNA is TGTGCCAGCTTCTCTCCAGGGGAGGCTTTGAACACTGAAGCTTTCTTT. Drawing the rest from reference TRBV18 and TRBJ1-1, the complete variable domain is NAGVMQNPRHLVRRRGQEARLRCSPMKGHSHVYWYRQLPEEGLKFMVYLQKENIIDESGMPKERFSAEFPKEGPSILRIQQVVRGDSAAYFCASFSPGEALNTEAFFGQGTRLTVV.

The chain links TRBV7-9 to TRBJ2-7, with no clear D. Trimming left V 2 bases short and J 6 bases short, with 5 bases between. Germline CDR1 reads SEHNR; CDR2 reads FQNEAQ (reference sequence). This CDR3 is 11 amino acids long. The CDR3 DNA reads TGTGCCAGCAGCTTATTGGTCGAGCAGTACTTC. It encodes CASSLLVEQYF.